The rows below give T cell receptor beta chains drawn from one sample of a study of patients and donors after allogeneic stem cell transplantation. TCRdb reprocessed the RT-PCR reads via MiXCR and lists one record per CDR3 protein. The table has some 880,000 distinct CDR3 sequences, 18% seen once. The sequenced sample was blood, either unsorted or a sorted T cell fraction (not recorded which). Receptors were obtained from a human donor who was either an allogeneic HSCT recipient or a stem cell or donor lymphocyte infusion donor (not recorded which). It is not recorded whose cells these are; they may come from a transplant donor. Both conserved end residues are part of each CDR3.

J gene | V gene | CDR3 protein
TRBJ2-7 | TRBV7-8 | CASSQPDRARKEQYF
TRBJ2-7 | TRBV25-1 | CASSDPGQSYEQYF
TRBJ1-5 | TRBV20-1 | CSARVGGDGQGPQHF
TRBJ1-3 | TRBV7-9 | CAFTGDAGNTIYF
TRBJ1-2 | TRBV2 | CASSESLGQGYTF
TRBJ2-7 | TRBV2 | CASRVRLGAYEQYF
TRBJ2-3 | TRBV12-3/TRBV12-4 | CASSPGLAGDPVTQYF
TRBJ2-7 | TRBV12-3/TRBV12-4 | CASSPPSGSHEQYF
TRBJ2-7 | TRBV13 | CASSRITTSAYYEQYF
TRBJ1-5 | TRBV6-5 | CASSYGIDSNQPQHF
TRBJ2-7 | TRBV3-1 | CASTPAGGPSYEQYF
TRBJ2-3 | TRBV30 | CAWSMIGQKGSDTQYF
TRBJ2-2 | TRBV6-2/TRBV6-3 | CASGLPINTGELFF
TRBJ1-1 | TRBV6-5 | CASSYSLAGQATEAFF
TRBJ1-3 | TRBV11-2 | CPSSFEGAGNTIYF
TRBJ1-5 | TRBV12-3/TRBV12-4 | CASSPTGGDQPQHF
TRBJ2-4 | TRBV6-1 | CASRTLAKNIQYF
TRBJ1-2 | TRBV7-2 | CASSLDPGLGGYTF
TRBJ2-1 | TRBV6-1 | CASAGSSYNEQFF
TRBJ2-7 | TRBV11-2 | CASSFVSAFYEQYF
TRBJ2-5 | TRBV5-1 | CASSWGTTRQGRETQYF
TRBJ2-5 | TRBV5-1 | CASSIAGQGGETQYF
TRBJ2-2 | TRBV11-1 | CASSFLRSDGELFF
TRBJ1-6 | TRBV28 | CASQGQTVGNSPLHF
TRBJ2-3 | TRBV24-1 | CATSDNEWPRTDTQYF
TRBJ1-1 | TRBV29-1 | CSVDGQGWANTEAFF
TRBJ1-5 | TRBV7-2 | CASSFDGDSNQPQHF
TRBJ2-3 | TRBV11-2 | CASSLDLSGRASGTDTQYF
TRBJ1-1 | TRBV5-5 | CASSLAAENTEAFF
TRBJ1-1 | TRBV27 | CASSLVPPFTRMNTEAFF
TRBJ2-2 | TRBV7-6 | CASSPEGPRYTNTGELFF